What follows are 25 T cell receptor beta chains derived from one specimen sequenced in a study of monozygotic twins with inflammatory bowel disease. TCRdb processed the 5' RACE reads again and assigns one entry to each CDR3 protein, with no DNA. The listing records about 150,000 distinct CDR3 sequences. The sequencing sample was made of blood. Receptors were obtained from a human donor with ulcerative colitis or Crohn's disease, or a healthy co-twin of an affected twin (not recorded which).

This chain uses TRBV5-5 with TRBJ1-1. CDR3 length: 14 amino acids. Germline V lookup: CDR1 SGHKS, CDR2 YYEKEE (reference sequence). The CDR3 protein is CASSFDLGNTEAFF.

The chain has TRBV6-1 and TRBJ2-1; TCRdb picks TRBD2, but there is no DNA to check that call. The CDR3 has 17 amino acids. Per germline, CDR1 MNHNS and CDR2 SASEGT. CDR3 residues: CASSPQTSGIVYNEQFF.

The chain combines TRBV20-1 with TRBJ1-1. Per germline, CDR1 DFQATT and CDR2 SNEGSKA (reference sequence). This CDR3 has 12 amino acids. CDR3 sequence reads: CSATGSGTEAFF.

The chain employs TRBV20-1 and TRBJ2-5; the D call from TCRdb, TRBD2, cannot be confirmed without DNA. CDR1 and CDR2 (germline): DFQATT, SNEGSKA (reference sequence). This CDR3 contains 15 residues. CDR3 in amino acids: CSARAQREGLVTQYF.

The rearrangement uses TRBV6-5 and TRBJ2-7; TCRdb indicates TRBD2, and absent DNA this call remains unverified. Germline V gene lookup returns CDR1 MNHEY and CDR2 SVGAGI. This CDR3 is 15 amino acids long. This chain's CDR3 is CASSYYPGTAEEQYF.

The chain employs TRBV7-2 and TRBJ2-1; lacking DNA, the TRBD2 call made by TCRdb goes unchecked. Germline V CDR1 and CDR2: SGHTA, FQGNSA. The CDR3 is 15 residues long. This CDR3 is CASSLGTSRSKEQFF.

J is TRBJ2-1 and V is TRBV7-2; absent DNA, TCRdb's TRBD2 call cannot be checked. Germline assignment: CDR1 SGHTA and CDR2 FQGNSA. This CDR3 spans 18 amino acids. CDR3 amino acids: CASSLGFLAGEGRNEQFF.

The chain employs TRBV7-2 and TRBJ1-6; TCRdb designates TRBD1, a call that cannot be tested without DNA. There are 15 residues in the CDR3. Germline V gene lookup returns CDR1 SGHTA and CDR2 FQGNSA. CDR3 region: CASSVDRDSNSPLHF.

The genes are TRBV24-1 and TRBJ2-2; with no DNA, the TCRdb D assignment of TRBD1 cannot be verified. This CDR3 contains 16 residues. CDR1 and CDR2 from the germline V gene are KGHDR and SFDVKD. This chain's CDR3 is CATSDLYGQGTGELFF.

CDR3 residues: CASSQRLAGGLNEQFF. The chain combines TRBV14 with TRBJ2-1; TCRdb picks TRBD2, but there is no DNA to check that call. Germline V lookup: CDR1 SGHDN, CDR2 FVKESK. The CDR3 loop spans 16 amino acids.

The chain links TRBV20-1 to TRBJ2-1; TCRdb returns TRBD2, unconfirmable since there is no DNA. This CDR3 region has 14 residues. Looked up from germline, CDR1 is DFQATT and CDR2 is SNEGSKA (reference sequence). The CDR3 protein is CSASKPSGSPEQFF.

V and J are TRBV28 and TRBJ2-1; checking the TCRdb D call of TRBD2 is not possible without DNA. This CDR3 region has 14 residues. CDR1 MDHEN and CDR2 SYDVKM come from the germline V gene. This CDR3 is CASSYGTSGRGQFF.

J is TRBJ2-7 and V is TRBV27; TCRdb's D gene call, TRBD1, goes unchecked for lack of DNA. The CDR3 contains 14 residues. Germline V gene sequence: CDR1 MNHEY, CDR2 SMNVEV (reference sequence). This chain's CDR3 is CASSAGGSSYEQYF.

V and J are TRBV12-5 and TRBJ2-1; TCRdb outputs TRBD1, but without DNA this stays unchecked. The CDR3 runs 12 residues. Per the germline V gene, CDR1 is LGHNT and CDR2 is FRNRAP. The chain's CDR3 is CASGLRAEEQFF.

The chain is built from TRBV7-9 and TRBJ2-2. The CDR3 runs 14 residues. Germline V CDR1 and CDR2: SEHNR, FQNEAQ (reference sequence). CDR3 sequence: CASSLESLTGALFF.

The chain combines TRBV5-1 with TRBJ2-7; TCRdb designates TRBD1, a call that cannot be tested without DNA. CDR3 size: 17 residues. In germline, CDR1 is SGHRS, CDR2 YFSETQ. Here the CDR3 reads CASSLGRRGRRIYEQYF.

V is TRBV7-2 and J is TRBJ2-2. This CDR3 is 14 amino acids long. CDR1 and CDR2 (germline): SGHTA, FQGNSA. The CDR3 sequence: CASSLVGNTGELFF.

The chain employs TRBV7-2 and TRBJ1-2; checking the TCRdb D call of TRBD1 is not possible without DNA. The CDR3 has 15 amino acids. Per germline, CDR1 SGHTA and CDR2 FQGNSA. CDR3 loop: CASSRGQPLNYGYTF.

The chain employs TRBV18 and TRBJ2-7; checking the TCRdb D call of TRBD2 is not possible without DNA. The germline V gene encodes CDR1 KGHSH and CDR2 LQKENI. The CDR3 runs to 15 residues. CDR3: CASSPSGSNSYEQYF. The full variable domain, in which reference TRBV18 and TRBJ2-7 provide the parts outside the CDR3, is NAGVMQNPRHLVRRRGQEARLRCSPMKGHSHVYWYRQLPEEGLKFMVYLQKENIIDESGMPKERFSAEFPKEGPSILRIQQVVRGDSAAYFCASSPSGSNSYEQYFGPGTRLTVT.

This chain uses TRBV29-1 with TRBJ1-1; TCRdb lists TRBD1, though no DNA is available to test this call. This CDR3 comprises 14 residues. Germline values: CDR1 SQVTM, CDR2 ANQGSEA. This CDR3 is CSVLGEGILTEAFF.

The CDR3: CSAGTSGREGGEQFF. The chain links TRBV29-1 to TRBJ2-1; checking the TCRdb D call of TRBD2 is not possible without DNA. There are 15 residues in the CDR3. In germline, CDR1 is SQVTM, CDR2 ANQGSEA.

This sequence joins TRBV5-8 and TRBJ1-1; no DNA is available, so the TRBD1 call from TCRdb remains unchecked. Germline-derived CDR1 and CDR2 are SGHTS and YDEGEE. The CDR3 spans 16 residues. This chain's CDR3 is CASRGGQLGGNTEAFF.

The CDR3 sequence: CASSFGQGNSPLHF. J is TRBJ1-6 and V is TRBV5-1; TCRdb reports TRBD1, a call that lacks DNA to check it against. CDR1 and CDR2 from the germline V gene are SGHRS and YFSETQ. The CDR3 sequence is 14 residues long.

The chain links TRBV5-1 to TRBJ2-1; with no DNA, the TCRdb D assignment of TRBD2 cannot be verified. CDR1 is SGHRS and CDR2 is YFSETQ in the germline V gene. This CDR3 is 14 amino acids long. The CDR3 here is CASSISGMYNEQFF.

V usage is TRBV7-3 and J usage is TRBJ1-1. Looked up from germline, CDR1 is SGHTA and CDR2 is FQGTGA. The CDR3 loop spans 13 amino acids. The CDR3 protein is CASSVGRYTEAFF.